The rows below give T cell receptor beta chains drawn from one sample of a study of technical replicates of blood from a handful of donors. Only in-frame clones appear in the TCRdb table, and some are missing; sequencing was by immunoSEQ multiplex PCR. Here the sample spans about 78,000 clones, 85% to 95% being singletons. Sequenced sample: T cells isolated from PBMCs. These receptor sequences come from a human donor in good health. CDR3s include the opening cysteine and the closing phenylalanine or tryptophan. D genes are given only for firm matches. The size field is filled for only some rows; it gives once, few, many or a size class.

j_call	d_call	clone_size	v_call	cdr3_nt	cdr3_aa
TRBJ2-7	NA	NA	TRBV20-1	TGCAGTGCTACAGGAAACGAGCAGTACTTC	CSATGNEQYF
TRBJ2-1	NA	NA	TRBV5-1	TGCGCCAGCAGCACTATAGCAAGCTCCTACAATGAGCAGTTCTTC	CASSTIASSYNEQFF
TRBJ1-2	NA	NA	TRBV30	TGTGCCTGGAGTGGGGACAAATACTATGGCTACACCTTC	CAWSGDKYYGYTF
TRBJ2-7	NA	NA	TRBV9	TGTGCCAGCAGCGTTGGACTATTCACCTACGAGCAGTACTTC	CASSVGLFTYEQYF
TRBJ2-7	TRBD1	NA	TRBV7-8	TGTGCCAGCACCTCCGGGACAGGGAACTACGAGCAGTACTTC	CASTSGTGNYEQYF
TRBJ2-7	NA	NA	TRBV6-6	TGTGCCAGCAGTTACGGACAGCTGGATTACGAGCAGTACTTC	CASSYGQLDYEQYF
TRBJ1-3	NA	NA	TRBV5-4	TGTGCCAGCAGCTTGGCCAAGGCAGCGTGGAGGAACACCATATATTTT	CASSLAKAAWRNTIYF
TRBJ1-1	TRBD1	NA	TRBV18	TGTGCCAGCTCACCGCTAACGGGACAGGGGATGGGCACTGAAGCTTTCTTT	CASSPLTGQGMGTEAFF
TRBJ1-3	TRBD1	NA	TRBV5-1	TGCGCCAGCAGCTTGTCGGGACAGGGTAACGGAAACACCATATATTTT	CASSLSGQGNGNTIYF
TRBJ1-4	NA	NA	TRBV7-8	TGTGCCAGCAGCTTTCAACCCCTGCGGGACGGAGAAAAACTGTTTTTT	CASSFQPLRDGEKLFF
TRBJ1-5	NA	NA	TRBV1	TGCACCAGCAGCCGGGACAGCTGCAATCAGCCCCAGCATTTT	CTSSRDSCNQPQHF
TRBJ2-1	TRBD2	NA	TRBV6-4	TGTGCCAGCAGTATCGCGGGAGGGCTTTCAATCTACAATGAGCAGTTCTTC	CASSIAGGLSIYNEQFF
TRBJ2-7	NA	NA	TRBV5-1	TGCGCCAGCAGCTTATTCCAGGCTTTGGCCAGCTACGAGCAGTACTTC	CASSLFQALASYEQYF
TRBJ2-7	NA	NA	TRBV5-6	TGTGCCAGCAGCTTCTCGTACGAGCAGTACTTC	CASSFSYEQYF
TRBJ2-3	TRBD2	NA	TRBV5-4	TGTGCCAGCAGCTTTAGCGGGAGTGCGGCAGATACGCAGTATTTT	CASSFSGSAADTQYF
TRBJ2-5	NA	NA	TRBV9	TGTGCCAGCGGTTCGGGAGACACATGGTGGGAGACCCAGTACTTC	CASGSGDTWWETQYF
TRBJ1-1	NA	NA	TRBV6-5	TGTGCCAGCAGTTACGGGGGGTTAAGCCGTGAAGCTTTCTTT	CASSYGGLSREAFF
TRBJ2-3	NA	NA	TRBV6-1	TGTGCCAGCAGAACGGGCACAGATACGCAGTATTTT	CASRTGTDTQYF
TRBJ1-1	TRBD1	NA	TRBV7-3	TGTGCCAGCAGCCCATCCCAGGGGGAGGAGGCTTTCTTT	CASSPSQGEEAFF
TRBJ2-5	NA	NA	TRBV5-1	TGCGCCAGCAGCTTGACCCGACAGGCTAGAGAGGAGACCCAGTACTTC	CASSLTRQAREETQYF
TRBJ2-7	TRBD1	NA	TRBV29-1	TGCAGCGTTATAGGGACAGGGAAGCTTAGCGGCCCCTACGAGCAGTACTTC	CSVIGTGKLSGPYEQYF
TRBJ2-7	NA	NA	TRBV7-8	TGTGCCAGCAGCCGGGCAGGGGATCGGGCCCCCTACGAGCAGTACTTC	CASSRAGDRAPYEQYF
TRBJ1-5	NA	few	TRBV30	TGTGCCTGGAGTGTACTGGGCGTGTTAGATTGGCCCCAGCATTTT	CAWSVLGVLDWPQHF
TRBJ1-5	TRBD1	NA	TRBV19	TGTGCCAGTAGTAGGGACAGAAATGTCGATCAGCCCCAGCATTTT	CASSRDRNVDQPQHF
TRBJ1-2	TRBD1	NA	TRBV9	TGTGCCAGCAGCGAGGGGGCTGGCTACACCTTC	CASSEGAGYTF
TRBJ1-2	NA	NA	TRBV4-3	TGCGCCAGCAGCCAAGATCCTGCAGGGCTCTATGGCTACACCTTC	CASSQDPAGLYGYTF
TRBJ1-1	TRBD1	NA	TRBV7-7	TGTGCCAGCAGCCGGCTGAGGGGGCTGGATGAAGCTTTCTTT	CASSRLRGLDEAFF
TRBJ2-1	NA	NA	TRBV30	TGTGCCTGGAGGAAAGGGGGCTCCTACAATGAGCAGTTCTTC	CAWRKGGSYNEQFF
TRBJ1-2	TRBD1	NA	TRBV9	TGTGCCAGCAGCGTAGATTTCGGACAGGGGGATGGCTACACCTTC	CASSVDFGQGDGYTF
TRBJ2-2	TRBD1	NA	TRBV6-1	TGTGCCAGCAGTGTCTGGCGCAGGGGGCGCACCGGGGAGCTGTTTTTT	CASSVWRRGRTGELFF
TRBJ1-3	NA	once	TRBV6-6	TGTGCCAGCAGGCAAACTATTGAACTCTCTGGAAACACCATATATTTT	CASRQTIELSGNTIYF
TRBJ1-3	TRBD1	NA	TRBV5-6	TGTGCCAGCAGCTCGGGACAGGTAGAGGGTCCCTGGGGAAACACCATATATTTT	CASSSGQVEGPWGNTIYF
TRBJ2-3	TRBD2	NA	TRBV2	TGTGCCAGCAGTGAATCTAGCGGTCGAACGGGAGATACGCAGTATTTT	CASSESSGRTGDTQYF
TRBJ1-1	NA	few	TRBV6-5	TGTGCCAGCAGTCGCCCGGGAGAGCCTGAAGCTTTCTTT	CASSRPGEPEAFF
TRBJ2-1	TRBD2	NA	TRBV9	TGTGCCAGCAGCGTAGTCGGTAGCGGGTACAATGAGCAGTTCTTC	CASSVVGSGYNEQFF
TRBJ2-7	TRBD1	NA	TRBV18	TGTGCCAGCGCGACAGGGGTTGCGGACGAGCAGTACTTC	CASATGVADEQYF
TRBJ1-2	NA	NA	TRBV9	TGTGCCAGCAGCGATCTCCCCGTCAGTTACCAATATGGCTACACCTTC	CASSDLPVSYQYGYTF
TRBJ2-1	NA	NA	TRBV7-9	TGTGCCAGCAGCTTAGTACAGGGTGAGCAGTTCTTC	CASSLVQGEQFF
TRBJ2-1	NA	NA	TRBV4-1	TGCGCCAGCAGCCAAGACACTACGTTGGGTGGGAGTTGGGTGTACAATGAGCAGTTCTTC	CASSQDTTLGGSWVYNEQFF
TRBJ2-7	TRBD2	NA	TRBV30	TGTGCCTGGAGACTAGCGGGAGGGGCGGAGCAGTACTTC	CAWRLAGGAEQYF
TRBJ2-1	NA	NA	TRBV19	TGTGCCAGTAGTATTAGCTCCAATGAGCAGTTCTTC	CASSISSNEQFF
TRBJ1-1	TRBD1	NA	TRBV6-5	TGTGCCAGCAGACGACAGGGGAACACTGAAGCTTTCTTT	CASRRQGNTEAFF
TRBJ2-1	TRBD2	NA	TRBV28	TGTGCCAGCAGAATCCTTAGCGGGAGCTCCTACAATGAGCAGTTCTTC	CASRILSGSSYNEQFF
TRBJ2-2	NA	NA	TRBV7-3	TGTGCCAGCAGCTGGCAAGGGGAGCTGTTTTTT	CASSWQGELFF
TRBJ2-7	NA	NA	TRBV4-2	TGTGCCAGCAGCCTTCGGGACTCGACCTACGAGCAGTACTTC	CASSLRDSTYEQYF
TRBJ1-1	NA	NA	TRBV5-4	TGTGCCAGCAGCTTTTCAAACACTGAAGCTTTCTTT	CASSFSNTEAFF
TRBJ1-4	NA	NA	TRBV27	TGTGCCAGCAGTACCCGACAGGCAGTCGCTGAAAAACTGTTTTTT	CASSTRQAVAEKLFF
TRBJ2-5	NA	NA	TRBV4-2	TGTGCCAGCAGCCAGTTGACAGCAGGCGGCCAAGAGACCCAGTACTTC	CASSQLTAGGQETQYF
TRBJ1-3	NA	NA	TRBV19	TGTGCCAGTAGCGTTAACAGGCGAAGCTCTGGAAACACCATATATTTT	CASSVNRRSSGNTIYF
TRBJ1-2	TRBD1	NA	TRBV5-4	TGTGCCAGCAGCAGAGGACAGGGGGGAAACTATGGCTACACCTTC	CASSRGQGGNYGYTF
TRBJ1-2	NA	NA	TRBV5-5	TGTGCCAGCAGCCGATATAAACAGGGAAACGGCTATGGCTACACCTTC	CASSRYKQGNGYGYTF
TRBJ1-2	TRBD1	NA	TRBV10-3	TGTGCCATCAGCGAACCGGGACAGCCTAACTATGGCTACACCTTC	CAISEPGQPNYGYTF
TRBJ2-3	TRBD2	NA	TRBV9	TGTGCCAGCAGCGCAACGGGACTAGTTTCAGATACGCAGTATTTT	CASSATGLVSDTQYF